This T cell receptor (beta chain) was identified in a study of Graves' ophthalmopathy and Graves' hyperthyroidism. From germline, CDR1 is MNHEY and CDR2 SVGAGI. The CDR3 runs to 15 residues. Trimming left V 0 bases short and J 2 bases short, with 11 bases between. TCR beta CDR3 regions were amplified from RNA transcripts. The first round was an RT-PCR with HTBI primers, and the second round was a multiplex PCR. TCRdb re-called the multiplex PCR reads through MiXCR, storing one row per CDR3 protein. The profile covers roughly 610,000 distinct CDR3 sequences, with 22% appearing a single time and roughly 6.9% taken by the ten largest. In this sample, this clonotype turned up a few times.

Material for sequencing was peripheral blood. The sequence was obtained from a woman between 18 and 30 years old with stable Graves' hyperthyroidism. Some clones in this sample may be carry-over from other donors' samples. The chain is built from TRBV6-5 and TRBJ2-7, with a weak D call TRBD2 (5 bases). The CDR3 DNA reads as TGTGCCAGCAGTTACTCGGGAGCGAGCACCTACGAGCAGTACTTC. Protein: CASSYSGASTYEQYF.